One sample yielded the 11 T cell receptor beta chains listed below, sequenced in a study of control samples from healthy donors and cancer patients. Clones were read by immunoSEQ multiplex PCR, and TCRdb kept only the in-frame ones, dropping some. Of some 160,000 clones detected, 85% to 95% appear once; the ten largest clones hold about 9.3%. Input material: blood. The origin of the receptors is a woman in her forties in good health.

The chain links TRBV9 to TRBJ1-3; D is uncertain. V lost 0 bases, J lost 4 bases, and 11 bases lay in between. CDR3 length equals 15 residues. CDR1 and CDR2 (germline): SGDLS, YYNGEE. CDR3 in amino acids: CASSVESGSGNTIYF. CDR3 coding DNA: TGTGCCAGCAGCGTAGAATCGGGGTCCGGAAACACCATATATTTT.

This chain uses TRBV5-5 with TRBJ2-3; 7 bases map to TRBD1. The V and J ends lost 5 bases and 3 bases, in that order; junction bases with no gene match: 3. CDR3 length: 13 residues. Germline V lookup: CDR1 SGHKS, CDR2 YYEKEE (reference sequence). CDR3 DNA sequence: TGTGCCAGCAGACAACAGGGGACAGATACGCAGTATTTT. This gives the protein CASRQQGTDTQYF.

This chain uses TRBV9 with TRBJ1-4, with unresolved D. The CDR3 is 14 amino acids. The germline V and J ends were trimmed by 0 bases and 9 bases, with 12 bases remaining between them. CDR1 SGDLS and CDR2 YYNGEE come from the germline V gene. CDR3 region: CASSVGAEEKKLFF. The CDR3 DNA reads as TGTGCCAGCAGCGTAGGGGCAGAAGAGAAAAAACTGTTTTTT.

The count of this clone is one. The genes are TRBV5-4 and TRBJ2-7; the D is unclear. V dropped 3 bases and J dropped 2 bases, with 12 bases sitting between them. This CDR3 comprises 14 residues. Germline-derived CDR1 and CDR2 are SGHNT and YYREEE (reference sequence). The CDR3 loop reads CASSSRTATYEQYF. The CDR3 DNA reads TGTGCCAGCAGCTCAAGGACGGCCACCTACGAGCAGTACTTC. Full variable domain (remainder filled in from reference TRBV5-4 and TRBJ2-7): ETGVTQSPTHLIKTRGQQVTLRCSSQSGHNTVSWYQQALGQGPQFIFQYYREEENGRGNFPPRFSGLQFPNYSSELNVNALELDDSALYLCASSSRTATYEQYFGPGTRLTVT.

This rearrangement joins TRBV27 to TRBJ1-5, with D perhaps TRBD1 (6 bases). CDR3 size: 17 residues. V lost 5 bases and J lost 6, with 23 bases in between. Germline V gives CDR1 MNHEY, CDR2 SMNVEV (reference sequence). The CDR3: CASSPRGGAMLSQPQHF. The CDR3 region has the DNA TGTGCCAGCAGTCCCCGGGGGGGCGCGATGCTATCTCAGCCCCAGCATTTT.

The chain links TRBV12-5 to TRBJ1-6; D unresolved. CDR1 and CDR2 (germline): LGHNT, FRNRAP. Trimming removed 1 base from V and 4 bases from J, with 5 bases in between. The CDR3 length is 14 residues. CDR3 DNA: TGTGCTAGTGGTTTGGGACAATATAATTCACCCCTCCACTTT. It specifies CASGLGQYNSPLHF.

Many counts were recorded for this clone. For the CDR3, the DNA is TGTGCCAGCAGTGCATCTGGAGACATGGGTAGCCACGAGCAGTACTTC. It yields the protein CASSASGDMGSHEQYF. The genes are TRBV25-1 and TRBJ2-7; D call uncertain. CDR1 MGHDK and CDR2 SYGVNS come from the germline V gene. The CDR3 runs to 16 residues. V was shortened by 4 bases and J by 5 bases, with 21 bases between the two germline ends.

The rearrangement links TRBV30 to TRBJ1-1, with 7 bases that match TRBD1. CDR3 length equals 14 residues. CDR1 and CDR2 from the germline V gene are GTSNPN and SVGIG (reference sequence). V was pared by 8 bases and J by 0 bases, with 9 bases of the junction left unmatched. CDR3 sequence (DNA): TGTGCCCGCGACAGGGAGGGCGTGAACACTGAAGCTTTCTTT. Residues: CARDREGVNTEAFF.

The chain carries TRBV7-9 and TRBJ1-5; a possible D gene is TRBD1 (6 bases). The CDR3 has 15 amino acids. Germline V gene data show CDR1 as SEHNR and CDR2 as FQNEAQ (reference sequence). Trimming removed 4 bases from V and 0 bases from J, with 10 bases in between. The CDR3 DNA reads as TGTGCCAGCAGCTCGCAGGGGTTTAGCAATCAGCCCCAGCATTTT. It specifies CASSSQGFSNQPQHF.

The gene calls are TRBV19 and TRBJ1-1; 9 nucleotides line up with TRBD1. With V trimmed by 9 bases and J by 1 base, 12 bases remained unmatched. This CDR3 comprises 16 residues. Germline V gene sequence: CDR1 LNHDA, CDR2 SQIVND (reference sequence). The CDR3: CARTQGAKTKNTEAFF. The CDR3 nucleotides read TGTGCCAGGACACAGGGGGCAAAAACAAAGAACACTGAAGCTTTCTTT.

The chain is built from TRBV7-3 and TRBJ1-1; D gene unclear. CDR3 length: 13 amino acids. CDR1 is SGHTA and CDR2 is FQGTGA in the germline V gene. V lost 0 bases and J 3 bases, leaving 5 bases between the germline ends. The CDR3 here is CASSLTKYTEAFF. The CDR3, as DNA: TGTGCCAGCAGCTTAACCAAGTACACTGAAGCTTTCTTT.